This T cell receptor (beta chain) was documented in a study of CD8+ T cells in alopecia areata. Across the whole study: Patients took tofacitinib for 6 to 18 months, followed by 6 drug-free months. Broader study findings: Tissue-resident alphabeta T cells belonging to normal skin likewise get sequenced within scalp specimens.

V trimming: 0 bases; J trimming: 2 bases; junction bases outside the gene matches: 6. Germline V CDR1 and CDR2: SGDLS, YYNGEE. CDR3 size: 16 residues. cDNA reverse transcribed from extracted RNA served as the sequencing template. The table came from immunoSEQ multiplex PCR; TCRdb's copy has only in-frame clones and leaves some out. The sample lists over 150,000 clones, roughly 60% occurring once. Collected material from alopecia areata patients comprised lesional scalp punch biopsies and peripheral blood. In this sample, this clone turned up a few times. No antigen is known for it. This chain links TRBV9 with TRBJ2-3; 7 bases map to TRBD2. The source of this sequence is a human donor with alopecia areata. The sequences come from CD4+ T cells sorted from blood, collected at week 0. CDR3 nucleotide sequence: TGTGCCAGCAGCGTAGCGCAGCGGGGTACCACAGATACGCAGTATTTT. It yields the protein CASSVAQRGTTDTQYF.